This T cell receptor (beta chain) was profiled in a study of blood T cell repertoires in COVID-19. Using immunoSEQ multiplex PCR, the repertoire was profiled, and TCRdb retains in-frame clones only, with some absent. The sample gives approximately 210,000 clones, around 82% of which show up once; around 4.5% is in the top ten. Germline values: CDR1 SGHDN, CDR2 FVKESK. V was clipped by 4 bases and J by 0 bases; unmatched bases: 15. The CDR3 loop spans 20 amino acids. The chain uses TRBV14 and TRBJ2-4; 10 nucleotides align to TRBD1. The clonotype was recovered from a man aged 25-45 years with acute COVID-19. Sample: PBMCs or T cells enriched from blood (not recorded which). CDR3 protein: CASSPSGTGDSPLAKNIQYF. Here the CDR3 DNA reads TGTGCCAGCAGCCCGTCCGGGACAGGGGACTCACCACTAGCCAAAAACATTCAGTACTTC. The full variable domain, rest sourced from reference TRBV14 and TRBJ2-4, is EAGVTQFPSHSVIEKGQTVTLRCDPISGHDNLYWYRRVMGKEIKFLLHFVKESKQDESGMPNNRFLAERTGGTYSTLKVQPAELEDSGVYFCASSPSGTGDSPLAKNIQYFGAGTRLSVL.